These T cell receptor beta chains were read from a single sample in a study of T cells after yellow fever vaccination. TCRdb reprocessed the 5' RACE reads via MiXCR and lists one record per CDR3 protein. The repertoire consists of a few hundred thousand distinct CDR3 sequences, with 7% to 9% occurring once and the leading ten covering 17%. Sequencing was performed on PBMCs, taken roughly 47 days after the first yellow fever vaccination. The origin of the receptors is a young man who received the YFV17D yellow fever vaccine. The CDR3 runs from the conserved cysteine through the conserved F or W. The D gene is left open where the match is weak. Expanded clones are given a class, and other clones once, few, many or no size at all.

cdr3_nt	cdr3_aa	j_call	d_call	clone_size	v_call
TGTGCCATCAAAGATAGCGGGGGGGCTGGCAATGAGCAGTTCTTC	CAIKDSGGAGNEQFF	TRBJ2-1	TRBD2	many	TRBV10-3
TGTGCCAGCAGCCACCCCGAGGGGAATTCACCCCTCCACTTT	CASSHPEGNSPLHF	TRBJ1-6	-	-	TRBV3-1
TGCGCCAGCACCCAATCGGGACAGGGGGCGTTCGATAACTATGGCTACACCTTC	CASTQSGQGAFDNYGYTF	TRBJ1-2	TRBD1	few	TRBV5-1
TGTGCCAGCAGTTCCTTTTTTGTCGGGGCCAATGAGCAGTTCTTC	CASSSFFVGANEQFF	TRBJ2-1	-	few	TRBV28
TGTGCCAGCAGCCAAGAAAGACCTCTCCTCACAGATACGCAGTATTTT	CASSQERPLLTDTQYF	TRBJ2-3	-	-	TRBV4-2
TGTGCCAGCTCACCACAAGGACGGGGTGTCTATGGCTACACCTTC	CASSPQGRGVYGYTF	TRBJ1-2	-	-	TRBV18
TGTGCCAGCAGCCATCGGAACCCAGAGACCCAGTACTTC	CASSHRNPETQYF	TRBJ2-5	-	-	TRBV3-1
TGTGCCAGCAGCTTAAGTTATGGGGCAGGGAGGACGACGAACACTGAAGCTTTCTTT	CASSLSYGAGRTTNTEAFF	TRBJ1-1	-	-	TRBV7-8
TGCGCCAGCAGCTTTACCGGGACAGCCTACGAGCAGTACTTC	CASSFTGTAYEQYF	TRBJ2-7	TRBD1	few	TRBV5-1
TGTGCCAGCAGCTCAGGGGGGGTTAAGGACACCGGGGAGCTGTTTTTT	CASSSGGVKDTGELFF	TRBJ2-2	-	few	TRBV5-6
TGTGCCAGCAGTCTAACAGGGATTGGGGATGAAAAACTGTTTTTT	CASSLTGIGDEKLFF	TRBJ1-4	-	-	TRBV6-1
TGTGCCAGCGGGAGGGGGGCGAGGCAGCCCCAGCATTTT	CASGRGARQPQHF	TRBJ1-5	-	few	TRBV2
TGTGCCAGCAGCCCCGGACTAGCGGAGGGCAATGAGCAGTTCTTC	CASSPGLAEGNEQFF	TRBJ2-1	TRBD2	few	TRBV7-2
TGCAGCGTTGCGACTAGCGGGGGACCCGATGAGCAGTTCTTC	CSVATSGGPDEQFF	TRBJ2-1	TRBD2	few	TRBV29-1
TGTGCCAGCACTAACGGGGGGGTTGGGACAGATACGCAGTATTTT	CASTNGGVGTDTQYF	TRBJ2-3	TRBD2	-	TRBV28
TGTGCCAGCAGCGTCTGGGGTCAAGAGACCCAGTACTTC	CASSVWGQETQYF	TRBJ2-5	-	-	TRBV9
TGTGCCAGCAGCCAAGCGGGACAGGGGCCTCTCCAGCAGTACTTC	CASSQAGQGPLQQYF	TRBJ2-7	TRBD1	few	TRBV3-1
TGCGCCAGCAGCCAAGATAGCGTCACCGCCGGGTATGGCTACACCTTC	CASSQDSVTAGYGYTF	TRBJ1-2	-	few	TRBV4-3
TGTGCCAGCAGCCCATACGACAGGAACACTGAAGCTTTCTTT	CASSPYDRNTEAFF	TRBJ1-1	-	few	TRBV5-4
TGTGCCAGCAGTTACCCGGGACAGGGGTACTCAACCTACGAGCAGTACTTC	CASSYPGQGYSTYEQYF	TRBJ2-7	TRBD1	-	TRBV6-2/TRBV6-3
TGTGCCAGCAGTTACTCTTGGTCCCGGGGGTCAGATACGCAGTATTTT	CASSYSWSRGSDTQYF	TRBJ2-3	-	-	TRBV6-5
TGTGCCAGCAGTTACTCTCGGCGGACAGTGATAGCCAAAAACATTCAGTACTTC	CASSYSRRTVIAKNIQYF	TRBJ2-4	-	few	TRBV6-5
TGCGCCAGCAGCCAAGATCTCAGCTACAATGAGCAGTTCTTC	CASSQDLSYNEQFF	TRBJ2-1	-	few	TRBV4-1
TGTGCCAGCAGTTACTCGTTCGCAACTAATGAAAAACTGTTTTTT	CASSYSFATNEKLFF	TRBJ1-4	-	few	TRBV6-5
TGTGCCAGCATCGGTTTTCCAACTGAAAAACTGTTTTTT	CASIGFPTEKLFF	TRBJ1-4	-	few	TRBV6-1
TGTGCCAGCAGCCCCGACAGGGGGCAAGAGACCCAGTACTTC	CASSPDRGQETQYF	TRBJ2-5	TRBD1	few	TRBV7-9